This T cell receptor beta chain was identified during a study of cytomegalovirus exposure and HLA in healthy donors. At the level of the study: In a previous analysis, around 120 million unique TCR beta sequences were found from approximately 180 million T cells. When 398 donors were genotyped, 81% of them were found to fall in the Caucasian-associated ancestry cluster. Study-wide results and caveats: In a later analysis, donors in an Asian-associated ancestry cluster reportedly had fewer N-insertions in productive TCRs than the cohort mean.

Unmatched junction bases numbered 7, after V lost 6 bases and J lost 7 bases. CDR1 and CDR2 (germline): MNHNS, SASEGT. CDR3 length equals 13 residues. Concerning this clone: The antigen remains unidentified.

Both 60 Vbeta primers and 13 Jbeta primers went into the PCR. Assay used: immunoSEQ multiplex PCR; TCRdb lists only in-frame clones, some missing. This sample has 150,000 or so clones, with about 83% found just once. The receptor was derived from a woman between 35 and 50 years old in good health and CMV-seronegative. This chain connects TRBV6-1 to TRBJ2-7, with 9 positions matching TRBD1. Sequencing was done on a sample of PBMCs. In DNA form, the CDR3 reads TGTGCCAGCAGACCCGGACAGGGGTGGGAGCAGTACTTC. Its protein is CASRPGQGWEQYF.